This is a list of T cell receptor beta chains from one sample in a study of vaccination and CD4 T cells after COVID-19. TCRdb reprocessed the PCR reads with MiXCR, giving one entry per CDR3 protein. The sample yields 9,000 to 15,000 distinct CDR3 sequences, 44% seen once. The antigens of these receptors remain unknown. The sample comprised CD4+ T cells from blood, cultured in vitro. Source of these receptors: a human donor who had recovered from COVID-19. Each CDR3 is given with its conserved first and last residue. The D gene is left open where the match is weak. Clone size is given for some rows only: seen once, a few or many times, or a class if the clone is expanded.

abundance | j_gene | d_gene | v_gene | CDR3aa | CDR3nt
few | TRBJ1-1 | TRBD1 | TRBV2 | CASSRDRVGTEAFF | TGTGCCAGCAGCCGAGACAGGGTGGGCACTGAAGCTTTCTTT
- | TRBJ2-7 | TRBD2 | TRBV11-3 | CASSFASGGTYEQYF | TGTGCCAGCAGCTTCGCTAGCGGGGGTACCTACGAGCAGTACTTC
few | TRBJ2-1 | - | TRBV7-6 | CASSLLLSPYNEQFF | TGTGCCAGCAGCTTACTACTGTCTCCCTACAATGAGCAGTTCTTC
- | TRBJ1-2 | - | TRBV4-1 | CASTRESSNYGYTF | TGCGCCAGCACTCGGGAATCATCTAACTATGGCTACACCTTC
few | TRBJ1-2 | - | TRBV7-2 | CASSPRDKLYGYTF | TGTGCCAGCAGCCCCCGGGACAAATTATATGGCTACACCTTC
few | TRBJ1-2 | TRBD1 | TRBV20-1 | CSASPAGGLATGGGYTF | TGCAGTGCTAGTCCCGCGGGGGGACTCGCGACAGGGGGGGGCTACACCTTC
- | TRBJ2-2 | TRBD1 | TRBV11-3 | CASRKGQHTGELFF | TGTGCCAGCAGGAAGGGACAGCACACCGGGGAGCTGTTTTTT
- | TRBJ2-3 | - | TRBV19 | CASSGQYLTDTQYF | TGTGCCAGTAGTGGACAGTACCTCACAGATACGCAGTATTTT
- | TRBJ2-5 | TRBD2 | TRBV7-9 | CASSLSRVAGVGHQETQYF | TGTGCCAGCAGCTTAAGTAGGGTAGCGGGAGTCGGCCACCAAGAGACCCAGTACTTC
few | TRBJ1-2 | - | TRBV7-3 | CASSPQGHYGYTF | TGTGCCAGCAGCCCACAGGGCCACTATGGCTACACCTTC
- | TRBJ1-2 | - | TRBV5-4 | CASSFQGRGYTF | TGTGCCAGCAGCTTCCAGGGGCGCGGCTACACCTTC
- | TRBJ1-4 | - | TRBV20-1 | CSARGNEKLFF | TGCAGTGCTAGGGGCAACGAAAAACTGTTTTTT
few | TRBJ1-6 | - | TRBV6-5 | CASSYLRMAELNSPLHF | TGTGCCAGCAGTTATCTCAGAATGGCGGAACTAAATTCACCCCTCCACTTT
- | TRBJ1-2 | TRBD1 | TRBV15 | CATSRGSGGYGYTF | TGTGCCACCAGCAGAGGGTCAGGGGGGTATGGCTACACCTTC
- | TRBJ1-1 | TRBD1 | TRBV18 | CASSAGQANTEAFF | TGTGCCAGCTCGGCGGGACAGGCGAACACTGAAGCTTTCTTT
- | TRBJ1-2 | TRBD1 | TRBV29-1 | CSVEARDRENGYTF | TGCAGCGTTGAAGCCCGCGACAGGGAGAATGGCTACACCTTC
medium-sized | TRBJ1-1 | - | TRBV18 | CASSPQGRAEAFF | TGTGCCAGCTCACCACAGGGAAGGGCTGAAGCTTTCTTT
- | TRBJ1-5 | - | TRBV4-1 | CASSQDSLQGPNQPQHF | TGCGCCAGCAGCCAAGATTCCCTGCAGGGGCCGAATCAGCCCCAGCATTTT
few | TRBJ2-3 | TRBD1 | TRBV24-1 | CATASSPGQGHTDTQYF | TGTGCCACCGCCAGTTCTCCGGGACAGGGTCACACAGATACGCAGTATTTT
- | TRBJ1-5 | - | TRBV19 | CASRGGPNPNQPQHF | TGTGCCAGTAGGGGGGGACCCAACCCTAATCAGCCCCAGCATTTT
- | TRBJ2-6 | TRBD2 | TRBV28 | CASSLQAGGRANVLTF | TGTGCCAGCAGTTTACAGGCCGGGGGGAGGGCCAACGTCCTGACTTTC
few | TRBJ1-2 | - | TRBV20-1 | CSAREVNYGYTF | TGCAGTGCTAGAGAGGTTAACTATGGCTACACCTTC
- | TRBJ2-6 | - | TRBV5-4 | CASSAGGSDPYNVLTF | TGTGCCAGCAGCGCTGGCGGTTCGGACCCCTATAACGTCCTGACTTTC
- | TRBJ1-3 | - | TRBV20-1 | CSARSGRAASGNTIYF | TGCAGTGCTAGATCTGGGCGGGCGGCATCTGGAAACACCATATATTTT
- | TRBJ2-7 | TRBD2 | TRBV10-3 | CAISESLVGGSSYEQYF | TGTGCCATCAGTGAGTCTCTTGTCGGCGGGAGCTCCTACGAGCAGTACTTC
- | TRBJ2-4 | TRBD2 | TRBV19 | CASNGGLAGGPKNIQYF | TGTGCCAGTAACGGCGGACTAGCGGGAGGGCCCAAAAACATTCAGTACTTC
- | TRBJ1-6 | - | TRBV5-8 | CASTGLPGGSPLHF | TGTGCCAGCACCGGTCTACCCGGAGGTTCACCCCTCCACTTT